This TCR beta chain was sequenced during a study of T-cell memory formation after mild COVID-19. Via MiXCR, TCRdb re-called the 5' RACE reads, giving one row per CDR3 protein. The sample records about 300,000 distinct CDR3 sequences, 15% to 20% being singletons. Turning to this clonotype: What it recognizes is unknown.

Study-wide results and caveats: Later expanders leaned toward CD4+, whereas clones contracting from day 15 to 85 were balanced CD4/CD8.

The sample comprised PBMCs or a T cell subset sorted from them (not recorded which). The clonotype comes from a man aged 18 to 29 who had mild COVID-19 (a few samples of this study predate the infection). Cell type and time point are not known.

CDR3 DNA: TGCAGTAGCCAAATTGTCGGGACAGATACGCAGTATTTT. Translated, it gives CSSQIVGTDTQYF. The chain has TRBV20-1 and TRBJ2-3; D is unresolved. CDR1 and CDR2 (germline): DFQATT, SNEGSKA (reference sequence). The length of the CDR3 is 13 residues. Between the trimmed V and J ends, which lost 8 bases and 3 bases, there was a span of 15 bases.